The 19 T cell receptor beta chains presented below share a single source sample, sequenced in a study of cytomegalovirus exposure and HLA in healthy donors. Some clones are missing from TCRdb's copy, which holds only in-frame ones; the method was immunoSEQ multiplex PCR. Here the sample spans 90,000 to 150,000 clones, 85% to 90% being singletons. Sequencing used PBMCs. These receptors were obtained from a young woman in good health and CMV-seropositive.

This chain joins TRBV30 and TRBJ2-5; D might be TRBD1 (6 bases). This CDR3 region has 14 residues. V lost 2 bases and J 0 bases, leaving 10 bases between the germline ends. From germline, CDR1 is GTSNPN and CDR2 SVGIG (reference sequence). The CDR3 reads CAWSTTGHQETQYF. DNA for the CDR3: TGTGCCTGGAGTACAACAGGGCACCAAGAGACCCAGTACTTC.

In DNA form, the CDR3 reads TGTGCCAGTACCCAGACAGGGCGGCTTAACTATGGCTACACCTTC. Translated: CASTQTGRLNYGYTF. The V and J genes are TRBV19 and TRBJ1-2, with 7 positions matching TRBD1. The CDR3 totals 15 residues. Germline CDR1 reads LNHDA; CDR2 reads SQIVND (reference sequence). J gave up 1 base and V 7 bases, and 9 bases lay outside the gene matches.

On this clone: This sample also contains other DNA sequences that code for the same CDR3. CDR3 residues: CASRPEQGGNTEAFF. DNA of the CDR3: TGTGCCAGCAGGCCAGAACAGGGGGGGAACACTGAAGCTTTCTTT. The chain recombines TRBV25-1 with TRBJ1-1; 8 bases are shared with TRBD1. V dropped 6 bases and J dropped 1; count of bases not matched to a gene: 7. This CDR3 spans 15 amino acids. Germline CDR1 MGHDK, CDR2 SYGVNS.

This clone was counted between two and nine times. The V and J genes are TRBV2 and TRBJ2-7; tentatively, D is TRBD2 (6 bases). Trimming cost V 8 bases and J 3 bases, with 14 bases left between them. The CDR3 sequence is 13 residues long. CDR1 and CDR2 from the germline V gene are SNHLY and FYNNEI. As DNA, the CDR3 is TGTGCCAGCGGCAAGGCGGGGATCTACGAGCAGTACTTC. Its translation is CASGKAGIYEQYF.

This clone was counted a single time. The V and J genes are TRBV5-8 and TRBJ1-6, with D uncertain. Germline V gene sequence: CDR1 SGHTS, CDR2 YDEGEE. Trimming pared 0 bases from V and 0 bases from J, leaving 7 bases between. The length of the CDR3 is 16 residues. The CDR3 DNA follows: TGTGCCAGCAGCTTGGAGCGCCGCTCCTATAATTCACCCCTCCACTTT. Protein product: CASSLERRSYNSPLHF.

The CDR3 is CASSAGRTIYGYTF. The CDR3 DNA sequence: TGTGCCAGCTCAGCGGGACGGACAATCTATGGCTACACCTTC. This chain uses TRBV18 with TRBJ1-2, with a possible D match to TRBD1 (5 bases). This CDR3 is built from 14 residues. Germline values: CDR1 KGHSH, CDR2 LQKENI. Deletions cut 5 bases from V and 4 bases from J, with 14 bases between.

This rearrangement joins TRBV29-1 to TRBJ1-2; D possibly corresponds to TRBD1 (5 bases). This CDR3 has 12 residues. CDR1 and CDR2 from the germline V gene are SQVTM and ANQGSEA. The ends were cut back, 4 bases at V and 2 bases at J, with 8 bases in the middle. The CDR3 reads CSVVGENYGYTF. CDR3 nucleotide sequence: TGCAGCGTTGTAGGGGAAAACTATGGCTACACCTTC.

V is TRBV19 and J is TRBJ2-7; 8 positions match TRBD2. The CDR3 has 12 amino acids. Germline V gene lookup returns CDR1 LNHDA and CDR2 SQIVND (reference sequence). Trimming at V came to 4 bases and at J to 6 bases, leaving 2 bases not matched to a gene. In nucleotides, the CDR3 is TGTGCCAGTAGTACCCTAGCGGGCGAGCAGTACTTC. Amino acids: CASSTLAGEQYF.

This clone was observed once. The V call is TRBV7-8, the J call TRBJ2-7; 11 nucleotides agree with TRBD2. J gave up 2 bases and V 3 bases, and 6 bases lay outside the gene matches. This CDR3 has 16 residues. Germline V gene lookup returns CDR1 SGHVS and CDR2 FQNEAQ. In DNA, the CDR3 is TGTGCCAGCAGCTTGGGGACTAGCGGTTTCACCTACGAGCAGTACTTC. Translating it yields CASSLGTSGFTYEQYF.

This clone was counted only a few times. V gene TRBV5-4 combines with J gene TRBJ1-2, with D unclear. Germline V CDR1 and CDR2: SGHNT, YYREEE (reference sequence). The CDR3 totals 13 residues. The ends were cut back, 2 bases at V and 10 bases at J, with 15 bases in the middle. Written as DNA, the CDR3 is TGTGCCAGCAGCTTTATTCGTGGGCTCGTCTACACCTTC. This encodes CASSFIRGLVYTF.

The rearrangement links TRBV30 to TRBJ2-3; weak D call: TRBD2 (5 bases). The germline gives CDR1 GTSNPN, CDR2 SVGIG (reference sequence). The CDR3 length is 16 residues. Trimming left V 0 bases short and J 4 bases short, with 17 bases between. The DNA of the CDR3 is TGTGCCTGGAGTGTACTTGGAGGCGTTGTCTCAGATACGCAGTATTTT. This encodes CAWSVLGGVVSDTQYF.

This clone appeared a single time. The chain carries TRBV6-1 and TRBJ1-2; 8 bases match TRBD1. Germline CDR1 reads MNHNS; CDR2 reads SASEGT. This CDR3 region has 15 residues. V trimming: 4 bases; J trimming: 7 bases; junction bases outside the gene matches: 11. The CDR3 sequence is CASSGYQGASFGYTF. CDR3 bases: TGTGCCAGCAGTGGGTACCAGGGGGCTTCATTTGGCTACACCTTC.

This rearrangement joins TRBV6-5 to TRBJ1-1; no reliable D call. From germline, CDR1 is MNHEY and CDR2 SVGAGI. The CDR3 spans 14 residues. Trimming took 0 bases from V and 3 from J, leaving 8 bases between them. CDR3 bases: TGTGCCAGCAGTTACTCGGAGGATTACACTGAAGCTTTCTTT. Residues: CASSYSEDYTEAFF.

This clone has just one count. V and J are TRBV9 and TRBJ1-2; a possible D gene is TRBD1 (5 bases). Germline V CDR1 and CDR2: SGDLS, YYNGEE. Trimming pared 0 bases from V and 4 bases from J, leaving 10 bases between. The CDR3 is 14 residues long. CDR3 DNA: TGTGCCAGCAGCGTAGCCGGGGGAAGCTATGGCTACACCTTC. Protein: CASSVAGGSYGYTF.

The chain recombines TRBV28 with TRBJ1-5; D remains unclear. The CDR3 consists of 12 residues. Germline V gene sequence: CDR1 MDHEN, CDR2 SYDVKM. V was cut by 3 bases and J by 5 bases, with 5 bases left in between. The CDR3 here is CASSLADQPQHF. Written as DNA, the CDR3 is TGTGCCAGCAGTTTGGCGGATCAGCCCCAGCATTTT.

The rearrangement uses TRBV6-1 and TRBJ2-4; the D gene is possibly TRBD1 (5 bases). Trimming pared 4 bases from V and 0 bases from J, leaving 16 bases between. This CDR3 contains 17 residues. CDR1 and CDR2 from the germline V gene are MNHNS and SASEGT. In nucleotides, the CDR3 is TGTGCCAGCAGTGTCCGGCAGGGCCTCCTAGCCAAAAACATTCAGTACTTC. Translating it yields CASSVRQGLLAKNIQYF.

V is TRBV19 and J is TRBJ1-1; TRBD1 might be the D (6 bases). Trimming stripped 5 bases from V and 4 bases from J, with 26 bases between. In germline, CDR1 is LNHDA, CDR2 SQIVND (reference sequence). The CDR3 has 18 amino acids. CDR3 nucleotides: TGTGCCAGTAGTCTCCGACGGGGCCTGGGGGGGCCGGGCACTGAAGCTTTCTTT. Protein sequence: CASSLRRGLGGPGTEAFF.

The chain links TRBV7-6 to TRBJ2-7; weak D call: TRBD1 (6 bases). Germline lookup yields CDR1 SGHVS and CDR2 FNYEAQ. V lost 1 base to trimming and J lost 3 bases, with 16 bases between them. The CDR3 is made up of 16 amino acids. The CDR3 DNA sequence: TGTGCCAGCAGCTTAGGCGGTGGGGGCCGTGACTACGAGCAGTACTTC. Protein product: CASSLGGGGRDYEQYF.

The gene calls are TRBV7-2 and TRBJ2-1; 13 bases match TRBD2. The CDR3 runs 15 residues. Germline V gene lookup returns CDR1 SGHTA and CDR2 FQGNSA. J gave up 9 bases and V 3 bases, and 5 bases lay outside the gene matches. CDR3 region: CASSFGLAGDSEQFF. The CDR3 DNA follows: TGTGCCAGCAGCTTCGGACTAGCGGGAGACAGTGAGCAGTTCTTC.